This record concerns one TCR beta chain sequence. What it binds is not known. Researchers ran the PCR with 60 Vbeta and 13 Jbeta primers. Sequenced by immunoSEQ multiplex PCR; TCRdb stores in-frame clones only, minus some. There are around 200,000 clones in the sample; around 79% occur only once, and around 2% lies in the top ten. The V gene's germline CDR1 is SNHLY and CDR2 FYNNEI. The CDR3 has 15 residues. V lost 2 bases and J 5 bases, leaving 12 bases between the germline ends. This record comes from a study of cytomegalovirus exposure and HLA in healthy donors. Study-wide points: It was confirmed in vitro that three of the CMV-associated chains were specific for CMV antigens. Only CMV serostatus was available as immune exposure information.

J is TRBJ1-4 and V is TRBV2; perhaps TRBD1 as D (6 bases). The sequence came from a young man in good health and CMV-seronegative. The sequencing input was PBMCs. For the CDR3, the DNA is TGTGCCAGCAGTGAACCACAGGGTGAGAATGAAAAACTGTTTTTT. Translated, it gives CASSEPQGENEKLFF.